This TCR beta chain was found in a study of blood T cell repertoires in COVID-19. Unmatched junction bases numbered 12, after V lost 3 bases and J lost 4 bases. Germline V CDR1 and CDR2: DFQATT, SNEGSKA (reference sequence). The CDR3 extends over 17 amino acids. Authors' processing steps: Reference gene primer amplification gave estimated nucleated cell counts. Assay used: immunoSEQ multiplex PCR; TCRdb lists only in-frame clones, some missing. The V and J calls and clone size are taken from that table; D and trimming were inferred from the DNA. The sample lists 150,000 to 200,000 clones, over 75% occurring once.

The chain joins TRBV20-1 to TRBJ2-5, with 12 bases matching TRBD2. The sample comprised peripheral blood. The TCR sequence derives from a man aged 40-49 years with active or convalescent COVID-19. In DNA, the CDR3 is TGCAGTGCTAGTCGGCCTAGCGGGGGGGCCACCGGAGAGACCCAGTACTTC. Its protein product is CSASRPSGGATGETQYF.